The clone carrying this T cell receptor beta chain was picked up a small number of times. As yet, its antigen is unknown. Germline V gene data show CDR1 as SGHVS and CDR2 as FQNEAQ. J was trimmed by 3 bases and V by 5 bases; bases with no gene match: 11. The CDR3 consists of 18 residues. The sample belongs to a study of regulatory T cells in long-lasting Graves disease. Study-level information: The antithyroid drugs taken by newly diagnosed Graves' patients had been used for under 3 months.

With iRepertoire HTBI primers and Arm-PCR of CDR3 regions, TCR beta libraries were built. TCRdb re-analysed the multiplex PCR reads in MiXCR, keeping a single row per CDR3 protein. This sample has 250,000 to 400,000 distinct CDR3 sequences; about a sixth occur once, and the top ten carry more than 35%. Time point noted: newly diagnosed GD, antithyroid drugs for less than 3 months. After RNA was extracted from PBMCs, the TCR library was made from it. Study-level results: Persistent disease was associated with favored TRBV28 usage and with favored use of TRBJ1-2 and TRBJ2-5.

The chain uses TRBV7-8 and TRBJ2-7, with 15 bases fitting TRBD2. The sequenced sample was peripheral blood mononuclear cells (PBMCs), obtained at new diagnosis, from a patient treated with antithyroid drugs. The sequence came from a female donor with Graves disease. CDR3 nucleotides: TGTGCCAGCAGCGCCCTTTCCGGGACTAGCGGGAGGCACTACGAGCAGTACTTC. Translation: CASSALSGTSGRHYEQYF.